This passage covers 26 T cell receptor beta chains from one sample sequenced in a study of blood T cells in healthy people across ages. The use of a sample-barcoded 5' primer and a J-beta primer mix characterized a second PCR of 7 to 11 cycles. One entry per CDR3 protein, called by TCRdb with MiXCR from the 5' RACE reads. The table includes roughly 570,000 distinct CDR3 sequences, about 25% detected once. Material for sequencing was blood. Source of these receptors: a woman in her 70s in good health.

V usage is TRBV7-9 and J usage is TRBJ2-3; 7 bases agree with TRBD2. V was pared by 7 bases and J by 0 bases, with 10 bases of the junction left unmatched. CDR3 length: 16 residues. CDR1 and CDR2 from the germline V gene are SEHNR and FQNEAQ (reference sequence). As DNA, the CDR3 is TGTGCCAGCACCACCTCCCCAGCGGGGAGCACAGATACGCAGTATTTT. This gives the protein CASTTSPAGSTDTQYF.

This clonotype was detected a few times. The CDR3 nucleotides are TGCAGTGCTAGCCGACCGTCCGTTAGCAATCAGCCCCAGCATTTT. Its translation: CSASRPSVSNQPQHF. The chain joins TRBV20-1 to TRBJ1-5; D remains ambiguous. This CDR3 contains 15 residues. V gave up 3 bases and J gave up 0 bases, with 12 bases separating them. In germline, CDR1 is DFQATT, CDR2 SNEGSKA (reference sequence).

The chain uses TRBV20-1 and TRBJ2-5, with D uncertain. The assigned J gene may be wrong: the sequence end matches TRBJ2-7 better. Germline V gene sequence: CDR1 DFQATT, CDR2 SNEGSKA (reference sequence). The CDR3 runs 15 residues. Here the CDR3 reads CSASDVDGSSYEQYF. The DNA of the CDR3 is TGCAGTGCTAGCGACGTCGACGGTTCCTCCTACGAGCAGTACTTC.

The chain combines TRBV20-1 with TRBJ1-2, with 7 bases identical to TRBD1. From germline, CDR1 is DFQATT and CDR2 SNEGSKA (reference sequence). This CDR3 spans 14 amino acids. Trimming took 0 bases from V and 7 from J; bases not matched to a gene: 8. The chain's CDR3 is CSARDHARGSGYTF. DNA for the CDR3: TGCAGTGCTAGAGATCACGCCAGGGGGTCTGGCTACACCTTC.

The CDR3 bases are TGTGCCAGCTCACCACGGGTAGGGGTTCGTGAAAAACTGTTTTTT. It encodes CASSPRVGVREKLFF. V usage is TRBV18 and J usage is TRBJ1-4; the D gene is possibly TRBD1 (5 bases). V was pared by 1 base and J by 7 bases, with 13 bases between. The germline V gene encodes CDR1 KGHSH and CDR2 LQKENI. The CDR3 is 15 amino acids.

This clonotype was counted only a few times. The genes are TRBV10-3 and TRBJ2-1, with D possibly being TRBD1 (5 bases). V was shortened by 8 bases and J by 0 bases, with 17 bases between the two germline ends. Per germline, CDR1 ENHRY and CDR2 SYGVKD. There are 16 residues in the CDR3. CDR3: CAISSQKGVSYNEQFF. In DNA, the CDR3 is TGTGCCATCTCCTCACAGAAAGGGGTCTCCTACAATGAGCAGTTCTTC.

This clonotype has more than one count but fewer than ten. The CDR3 nucleotides read TGTGCCAGCGGCCGGGGCATGGGGGGTTACAATGAGCAGTTCTTC. It specifies CASGRGMGGYNEQFF. This chain connects TRBV7-3 to TRBJ2-1; a weak D match, TRBD2 (6 bases). The V end lost 8 bases, the J end lost 4 bases, and 18 bases lay between the germline ends. The V gene's germline CDR1 is SGHTA and CDR2 FQGTGA. The CDR3 runs to 15 residues.

V is TRBV12-5 and J is TRBJ1-5; D unresolved. The CDR3 loop spans 15 amino acids. Between the trimmed V and J ends, which lost 0 bases and 5 bases, there was a span of 11 bases. The germline CDR1 and CDR2 sequences are LGHNT and FRNRAP. CDR3 region: CASGLVPPGHQPQHF. The CDR3 DNA reads as TGTGCTAGTGGTTTGGTACCGCCGGGCCATCAGCCCCAGCATTTT.

Only a few counts were recorded for this clonotype. The chain employs TRBV2 and TRBJ2-2; 13 nucleotides match TRBD2. The CDR3 is 18 amino acids. The junction had 9 bases not matched to a gene; V was cut back by 5 bases and J by 3 bases. Germline V gene data show CDR1 as SNHLY and CDR2 as FYNNEI. CDR3 DNA: TGTGCCAGCAGTATACATTCGGGACTAGCGGGGTACACCGGGGAGCTGTTTTTT. Its protein is CASSIHSGLAGYTGELFF.

The sample holds a few counts of this clonotype. The chain joins TRBV18 to TRBJ2-5; D assignment may be TRBD1 or TRBD2 (6 bases each). The J call is uncertain, as TRBJ2-7 better fits the DNA end. The CDR3 is made up of 14 amino acids. CDR1 is KGHSH, CDR2 LQKENI, per germline. This CDR3 is CASSPRGPSYEQYF. Written as DNA, the CDR3 is TGTGCCAGCTCACCCCGGGGGCCGAGCTACGAGCAGTACTTC.

This clonotype occurred once. The rearrangement uses TRBV7-9 and TRBJ2-5; 11 nucleotides line up with TRBD1. The J call may be incorrect, as the DNA end agrees better with TRBJ2-1. The CDR3 consists of 17 residues. Per germline, CDR1 SEHNR and CDR2 FQNEAQ (reference sequence). CDR3 DNA sequence: TGTGCCAGCAGCTTAGGGGGAGGACAGGGGGCGATTCATGAGCAGTTCTTC. This sequence encodes CASSLGGGQGAIHEQFF.

This clonotype was found a few times. The genes are TRBV3-1 and TRBJ2-6; 7 bases fit TRBD1. The CDR3 extends over 18 amino acids. The germline V gene encodes CDR1 LGHDT and CDR2 YNNKEL (reference sequence). V lost 1 base to trimming and J lost 0 bases; unmatched junction nucleotides: 6. This CDR3 is CASSQAGQPSSGANVLTF. The CDR3 DNA reads TGTGCCAGCAGCCAAGCGGGACAGCCGTCCTCTGGGGCCAACGTCCTGACTTTC.

This chain connects TRBV4-2 to TRBJ2-7, with 10 bases that match TRBD2. The J segment lost 0 bases and the V segment lost 2 bases, leaving 7 bases of the junction unmatched. This CDR3 contains 17 residues. The germline V gene encodes CDR1 LGHNA and CDR2 YNFKEQ. CDR3 DNA: TGTGCCAGCAGCCAAAAGGGAACTAGCGGGGACTCCTACGAGCAGTACTTC. It yields the protein CASSQKGTSGDSYEQYF.

This chain links TRBV6-5 with TRBJ1-2; TRBD1 might be the D (5 bases). The CDR3 runs 15 residues. The ends were cut back, 0 bases at V and 4 bases at J, with 12 bases in the middle. The germline CDR1 and CDR2 sequences are MNHEY and SVGAGI. CDR3 sequence reads: CASSYSMTGGYGYTF. DNA for the CDR3: TGTGCCAGCAGTTACTCGATGACCGGGGGCTATGGCTACACCTTC.

This clonotype was recorded a few times. The chain is built from TRBV9 and TRBJ2-2; 7 bases map to TRBD2. CDR1 is SGDLS, CDR2 YYNGEE, per germline. The CDR3 runs 14 residues. J gave up 6 bases and V 5 bases, and 7 bases lay outside the gene matches. The CDR3 protein is CASRVSGVAGELFF. CDR3 bases: TGTGCCAGCAGAGTCAGCGGGGTGGCCGGGGAGCTGTTTTTT.

This clonotype was seen a few times. This chain links TRBV20-1 with TRBJ2-7; D remains unclear. The CDR3 is 16 residues long. V was shortened by 0 bases and J by 0 bases, with 15 bases between the two germline ends. Germline V gives CDR1 DFQATT, CDR2 SNEGSKA (reference sequence). CDR3 in DNA: TGCAGTGCTAGAGACACCAGCGCCCTGAGCTCCTACGAGCAGTACTTC. Its protein is CSARDTSALSSYEQYF.

The V and J genes are TRBV7-2 and TRBJ1-1; D unresolved. With 6 bases removed from V and 3 bases from J, the gap between germline ends came to 11 bases. Germline CDR1 is SGHTA and CDR2 is FQGNSA. The CDR3 spans 13 residues. CDR3: CASSSQGYTEAFF. The CDR3 DNA reads as TGTGCCAGCAGTTCCCAAGGCTACACTGAAGCTTTCTTT.

The chain employs TRBV7-9 and TRBJ1-4, with D unresolved. The CDR3 totals 12 residues. Germline loops: CDR1 SEHNR, CDR2 FQNEAQ (reference sequence). V lost 11 bases and J 7 bases, leaving 14 bases between the germline ends. CDR3 nucleotides: TGTGCCTGGGGAGGCGGCCGTGAAAAACTGTTTTTT. Its protein product is CAWGGGREKLFF.

The chain combines TRBV20-1 with TRBJ2-5; D call uncertain. This CDR3 comprises 18 residues. Germline V gene lookup returns CDR1 DFQATT and CDR2 SNEGSKA (reference sequence). V lost 2 bases and J lost 5, with 27 bases in between. CDR3 sequence (DNA): TGCAGTGCTAGACCATTCCCGACTCTCACCTCGGTTGTGGAGACCCAGTACTTC. Protein sequence: CSARPFPTLTSVVETQYF.

This clonotype was found a few times. The chain employs TRBV18 and TRBJ2-4; possibly TRBD1 for D (6 bases). CDR1 is KGHSH and CDR2 is LQKENI in the germline V gene. The V gene lost 3 bases and the J gene lost 5 bases, with 14 bases spanning the gap. This CDR3 contains 15 residues. The CDR3 loop reads CASSPITGWENIQYF. In DNA form, the CDR3 reads TGTGCCAGCTCACCGATTACAGGGTGGGAAAACATTCAGTACTTC.

At least ten counts were recorded for this clonotype. This chain links TRBV6-5 with TRBJ1-4, with D uncertain. The germline V and J ends were trimmed by 6 bases and 0 bases, with 11 bases remaining between them. The CDR3 runs 15 residues. Per the germline V gene, CDR1 is MNHEY and CDR2 is SVGAGI. CDR3: CASSRGRATNEKLFF. The CDR3 region has the DNA TGTGCCAGCAGCCGCGGGCGTGCAACTAATGAAAAACTGTTTTTT.

This clonotype is a singleton in its sample. CDR3: CAKTSGSYNEQFF. CDR3 DNA sequence: TGTGCTAAGACTAGCGGCTCCTACAATGAGCAGTTCTTC. This chain joins TRBV30 and TRBJ2-1, with 9 bases that match TRBD2. The CDR3 runs 13 residues. CDR1 GTSNPN and CDR2 SVGIG come from the germline V gene (reference sequence).

A few counts support this clonotype. The rearrangement uses TRBV12-3 or TRBV12-4 and TRBJ1-5; D call uncertain. There are 13 residues in the CDR3. Trimming stripped 8 bases from V and 0 bases from J, with 8 bases between. The CDR3 DNA reads TGTGCCAGCGGCCGGGGTAGCAATCAGCCCCAGCATTTT. Encoded protein: CASGRGSNQPQHF.

This clonotype was picked up a small number of times. The chain carries TRBV7-9 and TRBJ2-1; D tentatively fits TRBD1 or TRBD2 (6 bases each). Germline V gene sequence: CDR1 SEHNR, CDR2 FQNEAQ (reference sequence). The V end lost 2 bases, the J end lost 5 bases, and 16 bases lay between the germline ends. The length of the CDR3 is 16 residues. This CDR3 is CASSLMGGFLDNEQFF. The CDR3 bases are TGTGCCAGCAGCTTAATGGGGGGCTTCCTAGACAATGAGCAGTTCTTC.

This chain uses TRBV12-3 or TRBV12-4 with TRBJ1-4, with 8 bases identical to TRBD1. Trimming at V came to 8 bases and at J to 7 bases, leaving 6 bases not matched to a gene. This CDR3 region has 13 residues. CDR3 sequence: CASAQGASEKLFF. Written as DNA, the CDR3 is TGTGCCAGCGCTCAGGGGGCAAGTGAAAAACTGTTTTTT.

CDR3 sequence (DNA): TGTGCCAGCACTGCTAGCGGGGCCACCTACGAGCAGTACTTC. This translates into CASTASGATYEQYF. The chain employs TRBV6-1 and TRBJ2-7; TRBD2 matches 9 bases. Trimming removed 7 bases from V and 2 bases from J; junction bases left unmatched: 6. This CDR3 comprises 14 residues. The V gene's germline CDR1 is MNHNS and CDR2 SASEGT.